Following are 10 T cell receptor beta chains from one sample sequenced in a study of T cell responses to AZD1222 COVID-19 vaccine. TCRdb's table, derived via immunoSEQ multiplex PCR, lists solely in-frame clones and lacks some. The sample lists tens of thousands of clones, 89% seen once, with around 9.3% in the top ten. Sequenced material: peripheral blood, taken 28 days after the second AZD1222 dose. The receptors were sampled from an adult who received the AZD1222 COVID-19 vaccine.

The chain couples TRBV24-1 to TRBJ1-2; D is undetermined. Trimming left V 3 bases short and J 4 bases short, with 11 bases between. Germline values: CDR1 KGHDR, CDR2 SFDVKD. The length of the CDR3 is 14 residues. The chain's CDR3 is CATSDVGMLYGYTF. The CDR3 DNA reads as TGTGCCACCAGTGATGTAGGGATGCTCTATGGCTACACCTTC.

The V gene is TRBV5-1, the J gene TRBJ2-3; no clear D. Trimming cost V 5 bases and J 2 bases, with 3 bases left between them. CDR1 is SGHRS and CDR2 is YFSETQ in the germline V gene. The CDR3 covers 11 residues. CDR3 DNA: TGCGCCAGCAGTCACACAGATACGCAGTATTTT. This codes for CASSHTDTQYF.

For this clone: A read error may produce the germline difference seen at one junction end. The genes are TRBV7-8 and TRBJ1-5, with a weak D call TRBD1 (6 bases). The CDR3 spans 15 residues. The V gene's germline CDR1 is SGHVS and CDR2 FQNEAQ. The chain's CDR3 is CASNLQGSGNQPQHF. The CDR3 nucleotides read TGTGCCAGCAACTTACAGGGCTCCGGCAATCAGCCCCAGCATTTT.

The V call is TRBV24-1, the J call TRBJ2-5; D is possibly TRBD1 (6 bases). Trimming pared 4 bases from V and 1 base from J, leaving 12 bases between. The CDR3 loop spans 15 amino acids. Germline-derived CDR1 and CDR2 are KGHDR and SFDVKD. This CDR3 is CATSDPDRFQETQYF. As DNA, the CDR3 is TGTGCCACCAGTGACCCCGACAGGTTCCAAGAGACCCAGTACTTC.

The J gene is TRBJ2-7, the V gene TRBV29-1; possible D gene TRBD2, 6 bases. CDR3 length: 11 amino acids. Germline V gene sequence: CDR1 SQVTM, CDR2 ANQGSEA. Deletions cut 6 bases from V and 2 bases from J, with 8 bases between. In DNA form, the CDR3 reads TGCAGCGTGACGGGGGCCTACGAGCAGTACTTC. The encoded protein is CSVTGAYEQYF.

The CDR3 DNA is TGTGCCAGCAGCCCGGGGACTCCCGGGAATGAGCAGTTCTTC. Protein: CASSPGTPGNEQFF. The chain uses TRBV7-3 and TRBJ2-1, with D maybe TRBD2 (6 bases). Germline V gene sequence: CDR1 SGHTA, CDR2 FQGTGA. This CDR3 contains 14 residues. Trimming removed 5 bases from V and 7 bases from J, with 15 bases in between.

The rearrangement uses TRBV4-2 and TRBJ2-5; TRBD2 matches 10 bases. The CDR3 is 14 residues long. The junction had 0 bases not matched to a gene; V was cut back by 1 base and J by 4 bases. CDR1 and CDR2 (germline): LGHNA, YNFKEQ. This CDR3 is CASSQASGRETQYF. CDR3 nucleotides: TGTGCCAGCAGCCAAGCTAGCGGGAGAGAGACCCAGTACTTC.

The CDR3 DNA reads as TGCGCCAGCAGCTTGGGGCAGAGCCAGCCCCAGCATTTT. Amino acid sequence: CASSLGQSQPQHF. The gene calls are TRBV5-1 and TRBJ1-5; D is unresolved. The germline V and J ends were trimmed by 0 bases and 7 bases, with 8 bases remaining between them. Germline V gene sequence: CDR1 SGHRS, CDR2 YFSETQ. CDR3 size: 13 residues.

The rearrangement links TRBV9 to TRBJ2-2; TRBD1 or TRBD2 may be the D gene (6 bases each). Trimming removed 0 bases from V and 5 bases from J, with 11 bases in between. Per germline, CDR1 SGDLS and CDR2 YYNGEE. CDR3 length: 15 amino acids. The CDR3 loop reads CASSVGRGETGELFF. CDR3 DNA sequence: TGTGCCAGCAGCGTAGGGAGGGGGGAAACCGGGGAGCTGTTTTTT. Drawing the rest from reference TRBV9 and TRBJ2-2, the complete variable domain is DSGVTQTPKHLITATGQRVTLRCSPRSGDLSVYWYQQSLDQGLQFLIQYYNGEERAKGNILERFSAQQFPDLHSELNLSSLELGDSALYFCASSVGRGETGELFFGEGSRLTVL.

J is TRBJ1-1 and V is TRBV5-4; 9 bases are shared with TRBD1. Germline V CDR1 and CDR2: SGHNT, YYREEE (reference sequence). This CDR3 has 14 residues. V lost 3 bases to trimming and J lost 5 bases; unmatched junction nucleotides: 5. CDR3 loop: CASSWGQGLTEAFF. CDR3 sequence (DNA): TGTGCCAGCAGCTGGGGACAGGGTCTAACTGAAGCTTTCTTT. The full variable domain, rest sourced from reference TRBV5-4 and TRBJ1-1, is ETGVTQSPTHLIKTRGQQVTLRCSSQSGHNTVSWYQQALGQGPQFIFQYYREEENGRGNFPPRFSGLQFPNYSSELNVNALELDDSALYLCASSWGQGLTEAFFGQGTRLTVV.